This TCR beta chain was identified in a study of CD8+CD57+ T cells in acquired aplastic anemia. The CDR3 extends over 15 amino acids. Germline loops: CDR1 SGHVS, CDR2 FQNEAQ. This clonotype was seen once. Sequence at one end of the junction differs from germline and may be a read error. Sequenced patients had shown CD8+CD57+ cell expansion by flow cytometry. Template material for TCR beta VDJ and CDR3 profiling consisted of genomic DNA. TCRdb reprocessed the reads via MiXCR and lists one record per CDR3 protein. The sample gives more than 250,000 distinct CDR3 sequences, 65% to 90% of which show up once; around 40% is in the top ten.

The TCR originated in a human donor with aplastic anemia. This rearrangement joins TRBV7-8 to TRBJ2-7; D unclear. The sample consisted of sorted CD4+, CD8+, or CD8+CD57+ T cells (not recorded which) from PBMCs. The CDR3: CASSLVEGPDTQHYF. In nucleotides, the CDR3 is TGTGCCAGCAGCTTAGTAGAAGGTCCCGATACGCAGCATTACTTC.